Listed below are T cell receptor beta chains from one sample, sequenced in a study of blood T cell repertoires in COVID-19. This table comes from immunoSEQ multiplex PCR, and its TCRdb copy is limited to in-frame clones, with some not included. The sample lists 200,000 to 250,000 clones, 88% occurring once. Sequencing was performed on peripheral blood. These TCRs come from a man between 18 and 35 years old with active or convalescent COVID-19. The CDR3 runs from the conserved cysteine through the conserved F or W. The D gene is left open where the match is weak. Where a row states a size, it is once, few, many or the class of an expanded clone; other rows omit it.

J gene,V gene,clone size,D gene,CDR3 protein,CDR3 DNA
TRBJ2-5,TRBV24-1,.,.,CATSGAGPQETQYF,TGTGCCACCAGTGGCGCAGGGCCCCAAGAGACCCAGTACTTC
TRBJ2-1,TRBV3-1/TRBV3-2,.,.,CASSQDVVSGEEQFF,TGTGCCAGCAGCCAAGATGTCGTTTCGGGAGAGGAGCAGTTCTTC
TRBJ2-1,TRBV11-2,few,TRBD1,CASSHRGRNEQFF,TGTGCCAGCAGCCATAGGGGGCGGAATGAGCAGTTCTTC
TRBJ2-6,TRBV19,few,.,CASSNPGRSGANVLTF,TGTGCCAGTAGCAATCCAGGGAGGTCTGGGGCCAACGTCCTGACTTTC
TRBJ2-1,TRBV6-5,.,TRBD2,CASSGLAGMNEQFF,TGTGCCAGCAGCGGACTAGCGGGAATGAATGAGCAGTTCTTC
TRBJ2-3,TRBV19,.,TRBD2,CASSPSRDYTDTQYF,TGTGCCAGTAGTCCCAGCCGGGACTACACAGATACGCAGTATTTT
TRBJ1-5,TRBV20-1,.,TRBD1,CSASRDRGNQPQHF,TGCAGTGCTAGTCGGGACAGGGGTAATCAGCCCCAGCATTTT
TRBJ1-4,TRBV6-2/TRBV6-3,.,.,CASSNRATNEKLFF,TGTGCCAGCAGCAACAGGGCCACTAATGAAAAACTGTTTTTT
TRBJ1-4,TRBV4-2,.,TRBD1,CASSQGGDRTTNEKLFF,TGTGCCAGCAGCCAAGGGGGGGACAGGACAACTAATGAAAAACTGTTTTTT
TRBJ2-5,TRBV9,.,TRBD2,CASSVGLAGTQETQYF,TGTGCCAGCAGCGTAGGCCTAGCGGGAACGCAAGAGACCCAGTACTTC
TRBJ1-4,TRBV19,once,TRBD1,CASSQRTGRAFNEKLFF,TGTGCCAGTAGTCAACGGACAGGGCGGGCTTTTAATGAAAAACTGTTTTTT